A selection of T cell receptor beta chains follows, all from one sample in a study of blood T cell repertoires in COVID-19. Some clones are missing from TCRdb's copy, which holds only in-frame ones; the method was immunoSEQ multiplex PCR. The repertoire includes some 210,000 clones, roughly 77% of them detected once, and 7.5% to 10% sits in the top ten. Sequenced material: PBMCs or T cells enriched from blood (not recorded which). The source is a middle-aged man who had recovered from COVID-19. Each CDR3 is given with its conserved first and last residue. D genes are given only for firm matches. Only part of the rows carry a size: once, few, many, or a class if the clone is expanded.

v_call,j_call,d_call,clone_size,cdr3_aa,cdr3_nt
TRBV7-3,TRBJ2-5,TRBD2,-,CASSLPPRGTSGGFQETQYF,TGTGCCAGCAGCTTACCGCCGAGAGGGACTAGCGGGGGGTTCCAAGAGACCCAGTACTTC
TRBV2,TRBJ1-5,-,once,CASSEGVRSNQPQHF,TGTGCCAGCAGTGAGGGAGTTCGGAGCAATCAGCCCCAGCATTTT
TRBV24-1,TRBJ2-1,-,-,CATSDQDMNEQFF,TGTGCCACCAGTGACCAGGACATGAATGAGCAGTTCTTC
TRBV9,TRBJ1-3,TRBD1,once,CASSVGDSGNTIYF,TGTGCCAGCAGCGTAGGGGACAGCGGAAACACCATATATTTT
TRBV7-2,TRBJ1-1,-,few,CASSPPRLRTEAFF,TGTGCCAGCAGCCCACCACGACTGCGAACTGAAGCTTTCTTT
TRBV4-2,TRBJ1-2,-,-,CASSTQPQVRYGYTF,TGTGCCAGCAGCACCCAGCCCCAGGTCCGCTATGGCTACACCTTC
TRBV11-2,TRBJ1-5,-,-,CASSPGQYLGGPQHF,TGTGCCAGCAGCCCCGGACAGTACTTAGGGGGGCCCCAGCATTTT
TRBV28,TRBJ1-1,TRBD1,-,CASIRGTGPNTEAFF,TGTGCCAGCATCCGGGGGACAGGGCCGAACACTGAAGCTTTCTTT
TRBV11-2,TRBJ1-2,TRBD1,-,CASSTLGQGAGGYTF,TGTGCCAGCAGCACCCTGGGACAGGGGGCCGGAGGCTACACCTTC
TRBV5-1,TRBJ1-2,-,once,CASSSLTGSRDGYTF,TGCGCCAGCAGCTCCCTCACCGGGTCGCGGGATGGCTACACCTTC
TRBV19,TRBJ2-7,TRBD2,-,CASSITSGGRMHF,TGTGCCAGTAGTATCACTAGCGGGGGCCGGATGCACTTC
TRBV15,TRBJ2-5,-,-,CATSRESRVAETQYF,TGTGCCACCAGCAGAGAGTCCAGGGTTGCGGAGACCCAGTACTTC
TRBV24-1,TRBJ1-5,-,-,CATSQGNQPQHF,TGTGCCACCAGTCAGGGTAATCAGCCCCAGCATTTT
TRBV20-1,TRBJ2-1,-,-,CSASQGYYNEQFF,TGCAGTGCTAGTCAGGGTTACTACAATGAGCAGTTCTTC
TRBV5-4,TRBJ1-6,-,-,CASSWGGGRNNSPLHF,TGTGCCAGCAGCTGGGGTGGCGGGCGTAATAATTCACCCCTCCACTTT
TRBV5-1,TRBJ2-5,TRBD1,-,CASSPGQYKETQYF,TGCGCCAGCAGCCCGGGACAGTATAAGGAGACCCAGTACTTC
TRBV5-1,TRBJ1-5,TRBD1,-,CASSLGTSGGNNQPQHF,TGCGCCAGCAGCTTGGGTACGTCAGGGGGAAACAATCAGCCCCAGCATTTT
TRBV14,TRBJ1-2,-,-,CASSQEWPRGAHNGYTF,TGTGCCAGCAGCCAAGAATGGCCCCGGGGGGCCCATAATGGCTACACCTTC
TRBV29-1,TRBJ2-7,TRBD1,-,CSVLTGQGTYEQYF,TGCAGCGTTTTGACGGGACAGGGAACCTACGAGCAGTACTTC
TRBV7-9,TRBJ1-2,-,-,CASSFNRVGYTF,TGTGCCAGCAGCTTTAACCGGGTGGGCTACACCTTC
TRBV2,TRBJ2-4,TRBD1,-,CASKRWQGAAKNIQYF,TGTGCCAGCAAACGGTGGCAGGGGGCTGCCAAAAACATTCAGTACTTC
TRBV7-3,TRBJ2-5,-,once,CASSLYGPQETQYF,TGTGCCAGCAGCTTATATGGGCCTCAAGAGACCCAGTACTTC
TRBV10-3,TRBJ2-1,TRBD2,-,CAISELERGGGFF,TGTGCCATCAGTGAGCTAGAACGCGGGGGAGGGTTCTTC
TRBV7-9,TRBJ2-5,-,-,CASSSDLGVGETQYF,TGTGCCAGCAGCTCAGATCTCGGGGTGGGAGAGACCCAGTACTTC
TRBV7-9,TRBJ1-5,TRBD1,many,CASSPGGSNQPQHF,TGTGCCAGCAGCCCAGGGGGGAGCAATCAGCCCCAGCATTTT
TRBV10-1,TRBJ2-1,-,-,CASSRDLSYNEQFF,TGCGCCAGCAGCCGGGACTTGTCCTACAATGAGCAGTTCTTC
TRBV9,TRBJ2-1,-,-,CASSVGLSGYNEQFF,TGTGCCAGCAGCGTAGGCCTCTCGGGCTACAATGAGCAGTTCTTC
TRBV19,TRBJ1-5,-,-,CASSIGGGRSNQPQHF,TGTGCCAGTAGTATAGGGGGGGGCAGGAGCAATCAGCCCCAGCATTTT
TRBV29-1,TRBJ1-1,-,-,CSVENHPGSEAFF,TGCAGCGTTGAGAATCACCCGGGGTCTGAAGCTTTCTTT
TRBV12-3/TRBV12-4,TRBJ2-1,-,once,CASSLGQYNEQFF,TGTGCCAGCAGTTTGGGGCAGTACAATGAGCAGTTCTTC
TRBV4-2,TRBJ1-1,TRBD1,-,CASSQEQGAYTEAFF,TGTGCCAGCAGCCAAGAACAGGGGGCGTACACTGAAGCTTTCTTT
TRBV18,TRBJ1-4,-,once,CASSPTVEKLFF,TGTGCCAGCTCGCCCACAGTTGAAAAACTGTTTTTT
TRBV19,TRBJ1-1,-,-,CASRDLIQDSGTEAFF,TGTGCCAGTAGAGATCTTATACAGGACAGTGGGACTGAAGCTTTCTTT
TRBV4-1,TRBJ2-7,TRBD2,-,CASSRDKGGLPYEQYF,TGCGCCAGCAGCCGCGACAAGGGAGGGCTCCCCTACGAGCAGTACTTC
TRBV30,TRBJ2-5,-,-,CAWKRGTLRETQYF,TGTGCCTGGAAAAGGGGGACGCTTAGGGAGACCCAGTACTTC
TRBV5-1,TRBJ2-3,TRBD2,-,CASSLEASGTDTQYF,TGCGCCAGCAGCTTGGAGGCTAGCGGGACTGATACGCAGTATTTT
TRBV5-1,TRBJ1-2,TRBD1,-,CASSLEAGGGGYTF,TGCGCCAGCAGCTTGGAAGCAGGGGGTGGAGGCTACACCTTC
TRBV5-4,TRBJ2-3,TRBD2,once,CASSSTSGGADTQYF,TGTGCCAGCAGTTCGACTAGCGGGGGTGCAGATACGCAGTATTTT
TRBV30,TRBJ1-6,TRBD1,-,CASSPQGESPLHF,TGTGCCTCATCGCCACAGGGGGAGTCACCCCTCCACTTT
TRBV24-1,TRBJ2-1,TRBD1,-,CATSDPTRVGDRGYNEQFF,TGTGCCACCAGTGATCCAACCAGGGTGGGGGACAGAGGTTACAATGAGCAGTTCTTC
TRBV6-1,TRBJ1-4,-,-,CASSDAGLSHREKLFF,TGTGCCAGCAGTGATGCCGGGCTCTCCCACAGGGAAAAACTGTTTTTT
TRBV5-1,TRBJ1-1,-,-,CASSLDGYRNTEAFF,TGCGCCAGCAGCTTGGATGGTTACAGGAACACTGAAGCTTTCTTT